One and the same sample provided the 29 T cell receptor beta chains below, sequenced in a study of regulatory T cells in long-lasting Graves disease. Time point described: newly diagnosed GD, antithyroid drugs for less than 3 months. After RNA was extracted from PBMCs, the TCR library was made from it. Both iRepertoire HTBI primers and Arm-PCR of CDR3 regions were used to build the TCR beta libraries. TCRdb itself ran the multiplex PCR reads through MiXCR, one entry per CDR3 protein. Counted here are more than 450,000 distinct CDR3 sequences, about 16% occurring once; the ten biggest clones make up 10% to 15%. Another study also made use of these data, one on T cells in Graves' hyperthyroidism and ophthalmopathy.

This specimen consisted of peripheral blood mononuclear cells (PBMCs), obtained at new diagnosis, from a patient treated with antithyroid drugs. These TCRs come from a man between 40 and 49 years old with Graves disease.

The V call is TRBV5-8, the J call TRBJ2-1; 10 bases agree with TRBD2. V lost 4 bases to trimming and J lost 8 bases; unmatched junction nucleotides: 12. This CDR3 spans 16 amino acids. Germline CDR1 SGHTS, CDR2 YDEGEE. CDR3 bases: TGTGCCAGCAGCCAACTAGGGACTAGCGTTATCCATGAGCAGTTCTTC. Translation gives CASSQLGTSVIHEQFF. The whole variable domain, filled in from reference TRBV5-8 and TRBJ2-1, reads EAGVTQSPTHLIKTRGQQATLRCSPISGHTSVYWYQQALGLGLQFLLWYDEGEERNRGNFPPRFSGRQFPNYSSELNVNALELEDSALYLCASSQLGTSVIHEQFFGPGTRLTVL.

About this clonotype: A much larger clone lies one base from this, so it may be a read error. The rearrangement joins TRBV7-9 to TRBJ2-5, with D tentatively TRBD2 (6 bases). V was cut by 6 bases and J by 2 bases, with 19 bases left in between. There are 16 residues in the CDR3. Per germline, CDR1 SEHNR and CDR2 FQNEAQ (reference sequence). The CDR3 DNA is TGTGCCAGCAGAAAAGCAGGGACTGCCACTCAAGAGACCCAGTACTTC. It specifies CASRKAGTATQETQYF.

The chain uses TRBV6-5 and TRBJ1-5; TRBD1 is a possible D gene (5 bases). The length of the CDR3 is 16 residues. With 0 bases removed from V and 5 bases from J, the gap between germline ends came to 14 bases. Germline lookup yields CDR1 MNHEY and CDR2 SVGAGI. CDR3 DNA: TGTGCCAGCAGTTACTCGAGGGACGTGGGCGATCAGCCCCAGCATTTT. It encodes CASSYSRDVGDQPQHF.

This clonotype occurred a few times. The chain recombines TRBV20-1 with TRBJ2-3, with a tentative D call TRBD1 (7 bases). Trimming removed 7 bases from V and 0 bases from J, with 14 bases in between. The length of the CDR3 is 14 residues. The V gene's germline CDR1 is DFQATT and CDR2 SNEGSKA (reference sequence). CDR3 region: CSVSTGTSTDTQYF. CDR3 in DNA: TGCAGTGTTTCGACAGGGACTAGCACAGATACGCAGTATTTT.

This clonotype has a count of ten or more. The V gene is TRBV2, the J gene TRBJ1-5, with TRBD1 matching over 9 bases. The V and J ends lost 5 bases and 4 bases, in that order; junction bases with no gene match: 9. CDR1 and CDR2 from the germline V gene are SNHLY and FYNNEI. CDR3 length equals 16 residues. This chain's CDR3 is CASSNTGGVYNQPQHF. CDR3 bases: TGTGCCAGCAGTAACACAGGGGGCGTCTATAATCAGCCCCAGCATTTT.

At least ten counts were recorded for this clonotype. The chain links TRBV5-1 to TRBJ2-7; D may be TRBD1 or TRBD2 (6 bases each). V dropped 4 bases and J dropped 5 bases, with 16 bases sitting between them. CDR1 is SGHRS, CDR2 YFSETQ, per germline. The CDR3 extends over 14 amino acids. The CDR3 is CASSPGAGRDEQYF. The CDR3 DNA reads as TGCGCCAGCAGCCCGGGGGCCGGAAGGGACGAGCAGTACTTC.

The genes are TRBV11-3 and TRBJ2-2; 11 bases are shared with TRBD2. Germline trimming cut 2 bases from V and 5 bases from J; bases unmatched to any gene: 7. The CDR3 consists of 17 residues. Germline V gene lookup returns CDR1 SGHNT and CDR2 YENEEA. CDR3 loop: CASSLTPASGRTGELFF. The CDR3 DNA is TGTGCCAGCAGCTTAACCCCGGCTAGCGGGAGGACCGGGGAGCTGTTTTTT. Using reference TRBV11-3 and TRBJ2-2 for the parts outside the CDR3, the full variable domain is EAGVVQSPRYKIIEKKQPVAFWCNPISGHNTLYWYLQNLGQGPELLIRYENEEAVDDSQLPKDRFSAERLKGVDSTLKIQPAELGDSAVYLCASSLTPASGRTGELFFGEGSRLTVL.

This clonotype was recorded at least ten times. The CDR3 DNA reads TGTGCCTGGAGTGTGGGCGGTACCTCTGGAAACACCATATATTTT. Translation: CAWSVGGTSGNTIYF. J is TRBJ1-3 and V is TRBV30; D is uncertain. Germline V gives CDR1 GTSNPN, CDR2 SVGIG (reference sequence). CDR3 size: 15 residues. V was trimmed by 0 bases and J by 0 bases, leaving 9 bases between them.

The rearrangement links TRBV5-1 to TRBJ2-2; 7 nucleotides match TRBD2. The CDR3 runs to 13 residues. Germline V gene lookup returns CDR1 SGHRS and CDR2 YFSETQ. V shed 1 base, J shed 6 bases, and the junction held 0 bases outside the gene matches. CDR3: CASSLTSAGELFF. The CDR3 bases are TGCGCCAGCAGCTTGACTAGCGCCGGGGAGCTGTTTTTT.

This clonotype was found many times. This chain links TRBV13 with TRBJ1-1; 8 bases agree with TRBD1. The CDR3 is 14 residues long. V lost 5 bases, J lost 3 bases, and 5 bases stayed unmatched. The germline CDR1 and CDR2 sequences are PRHDT and FYEKMQ (reference sequence). As DNA, the CDR3 is TGTGCCAGCAGCCACGACAGGGGTGACACTGAAGCTTTCTTT. It yields the protein CASSHDRGDTEAFF.

This clonotype occurred a few times. The chain carries TRBV12-3 or TRBV12-4 and TRBJ1-5; no firm D call. V lost 3 bases and J lost 0, with 6 bases in between. The CDR3 consists of 14 residues. This chain's CDR3 is CASSFPDSNQPQHF. DNA of the CDR3: TGTGCCAGCAGTTTCCCCGATAGCAATCAGCCCCAGCATTTT.

This clonotype occurred many times. The rearrangement joins TRBV20-1 to TRBJ2-1; D is ambiguous. Trimming cost V 4 bases and J 12 bases, with 16 bases left between them. The CDR3 is 12 amino acids. CDR1 and CDR2 from the germline V gene are DFQATT and SNEGSKA (reference sequence). CDR3 DNA: TGCAGTGCTATAGTTCCCTCACGAGGGCAGTTCTTC. Translation: CSAIVPSRGQFF.

This clonotype was seen ten or more times. The J gene is TRBJ2-7, the V gene TRBV2; 8 bases are shared with TRBD2. J lost 2 bases, V lost 6 bases, and 6 bases had no gene match. The CDR3 extends over 14 amino acids. Per the germline V gene, CDR1 is SNHLY and CDR2 is FYNNEI. The CDR3 DNA is TGTGCCAGCAGCCAGACTAGCGTGGCCTACGAGCAGTACTTC. Its protein is CASSQTSVAYEQYF.

The chain joins TRBV27 to TRBJ2-4, with D unresolved. The V gene lost 8 bases and the J gene lost 0 bases, with 14 bases spanning the gap. There are 15 residues in the CDR3. Germline V lookup: CDR1 MNHEY, CDR2 SMNVEV (reference sequence). In DNA form, the CDR3 reads TGTGCCAGCCCCGATGGGGTGATAGCCAAAAACATTCAGTACTTC. Its translation is CASPDGVIAKNIQYF.

J is TRBJ2-1 and V is TRBV24-1; 10 positions agree with TRBD2. The CDR3 has 14 amino acids. CDR1 is KGHDR and CDR2 is SFDVKD in the germline V gene. J lost 6 bases, V lost 7 bases, and 5 bases had no gene match. The CDR3 DNA reads as TGTGCCACCAGGGGAGCGGGAGGGCTCAATGAGCAGTTCTTC. Amino acids: CATRGAGGLNEQFF.

This clonotype was seen more than once but under ten times. The chain recombines TRBV6-2 or TRBV6-3 with TRBJ2-7; D is ambiguous. Germline lookup yields CDR1 MNHEY and CDR2 SVGEGT. Trimming pared 7 bases from V and 5 bases from J, leaving 6 bases between. The CDR3 has 10 residues. The DNA of the CDR3 is TGTGCCAGCAAGGATAACGAGCAGTACTTC. Amino acid sequence: CASKDNEQYF.

This clonotype was counted at least ten times. The chain couples TRBV7-2 to TRBJ2-1, with 11 bases aligning to TRBD2. The CDR3 runs to 15 residues. V trimming: 2 bases; J trimming: 15 bases; junction bases outside the gene matches: 12. Germline-derived CDR1 and CDR2 are SGHTA and FQGNSA. The CDR3 region is CASSLRRLAGGSPFF. CDR3 coding DNA: TGTGCCAGCAGCTTAAGGAGGCTAGCGGGAGGATCCCCGTTCTTC.

This clonotype was observed a few times. Written as DNA, the CDR3 is TGCGCCAGCAGCTTGACGGGGAGAGGGGAGACCCAGTACTTC. This codes for CASSLTGRGETQYF. This rearrangement joins TRBV5-1 to TRBJ2-5; D is possibly TRBD2 (5 bases). With 1 base removed from V and 5 bases from J, the gap between germline ends came to 12 bases. The CDR3 is made up of 14 amino acids. Germline CDR1 SGHRS, CDR2 YFSETQ.

In its sample, this clonotype was seen many times. This chain joins TRBV11-3 and TRBJ2-5; maybe TRBD2 (6 bases). V gave up 6 bases and J gave up 2 bases, with 16 bases separating them. Germline V gene sequence: CDR1 SGHNT, CDR2 YENEEA. The CDR3 totals 15 residues. The CDR3 nucleotides are TGTGCCAGCAGGCTCAGAGGGAGGCAACAAGAGACCCAGTACTTC. As protein: CASRLRGRQQETQYF.

This clonotype appeared many times. The chain employs TRBV12-3 or TRBV12-4 and TRBJ2-7; tentatively, D is TRBD2 (7 bases). CDR3 length: 15 amino acids. V lost 6 bases and J lost 6, with 21 bases in between. Here the CDR3 reads CASSPGGLRGGEQYF. The CDR3 DNA reads as TGTGCCAGCAGCCCCGGGGGGCTACGAGGCGGCGAGCAGTACTTC.

This clonotype has ten or more counts. V gene TRBV2 combines with J gene TRBJ1-6, with D possibly being TRBD1 (5 bases). This CDR3 region has 15 residues. Germline-derived CDR1 and CDR2 are SNHLY and FYNNEI. The V gene lost 4 bases and the J gene lost 6 bases, with 13 bases spanning the gap. CDR3 protein: CASSVDTGPNSPLHF. As DNA, the CDR3 is TGTGCCAGCAGTGTAGACACGGGGCCTAATTCACCCCTCCACTTT. Full variable domain (missing parts from reference TRBV2 and TRBJ1-6): EPEVTQTPSHQVTQMGQEVILRCVPISNHLYFYWYRQILGQKVEFLVSFYNNEISEKSEIFDDQFSVERPDGSNFTLKIRSTKLEDSAMYFCASSVDTGPNSPLHFGNGTRLTVT.

This clonotype was seen ten or more times. This sequence joins TRBV27 and TRBJ1-1; D gene ambiguous. This CDR3 has 12 amino acids. V was cut by 5 bases and J by 6 bases, with 10 bases left in between. Per germline, CDR1 MNHEY and CDR2 SMNVEV (reference sequence). The CDR3 bases are TGTGCCAGCAGTAACCTGGGCCCTGAAGCTTTCTTT. Residues: CASSNLGPEAFF.

At least ten counts were recorded for this clonotype. This sequence joins TRBV20-1 and TRBJ2-1; 10 bases fit TRBD2. The CDR3 has 17 residues. V dropped 1 base and J dropped 6; count of bases not matched to a gene: 12. The germline gives CDR1 DFQATT, CDR2 SNEGSKA (reference sequence). CDR3 DNA sequence: TGCAGTGCTAGAGCAAATCAGGTACTAGCGGGACGCAATGAGCAGTTCTTC. Amino acid sequence: CSARANQVLAGRNEQFF.

There are many counts of this clonotype. The V gene is TRBV12-3 or TRBV12-4, the J gene TRBJ2-1; 7 bases fit TRBD1. J lost 6 bases, V lost 7 bases, and 9 bases had no gene match. The CDR3 extends over 14 amino acids. The CDR3: CASTAVDRSNEQFF. The CDR3 nucleotides are TGTGCCAGCACCGCCGTGGACAGGAGCAATGAGCAGTTCTTC.

On this clonotype: A much larger clone lies a single base off, so this may be a read error. V and J are TRBV7-9 and TRBJ2-7; 7 nucleotides match TRBD1. The CDR3 totals 14 residues. V shed 6 bases, J shed 2 bases, and the junction held 7 bases outside the gene matches. Germline V gives CDR1 SEHNR, CDR2 FQNEAQ (reference sequence). DNA of the CDR3: TGTGCCAGCAGTATCTCCGGGACAGCCTACGAGCAGTACTTC. It encodes CASSISGTAYEQYF.

This clonotype came up many times. J is TRBJ2-7 and V is TRBV20-1, with 9 nucleotides matching TRBD2. Germline V gene lookup returns CDR1 DFQATT and CDR2 SNEGSKA (reference sequence). This CDR3 contains 15 residues. V trimming: 6 bases; J trimming: 6 bases; junction bases outside the gene matches: 15. The CDR3 region is CSAGDSGRMISEQYF. Written as DNA, the CDR3 is TGCAGTGCCGGAGATAGCGGGAGAATGATAAGCGAGCAGTACTTC.

Ten or more counts support this clonotype. The V call is TRBV12-3 or TRBV12-4, the J call TRBJ1-5; the D is unclear. The CDR3 is 12 amino acids. With 3 bases removed from V and 5 bases from J, the gap between germline ends came to 5 bases. Written as DNA, the CDR3 is TGTGCCAGCAGTTTCCTTCATCAGCCCCAGCATTTT. This gives the protein CASSFLHQPQHF.

This clonotype was counted ten times or more. The V gene is TRBV20-1, the J gene TRBJ2-1; possibly TRBD1 for D (6 bases). Trimming removed 0 bases from V and 4 bases from J, with 13 bases in between. The CDR3 is made up of 15 amino acids. The germline gives CDR1 DFQATT, CDR2 SNEGSKA (reference sequence). CDR3: CSARDSAGTYNEQFF. For the CDR3, the DNA is TGCAGTGCTAGAGATTCGGCTGGGACATACAATGAGCAGTTCTTC.

This clonotype was seen ten or more times. This chain joins TRBV20-1 and TRBJ2-1, with 7 bases that match TRBD2. The ends lost 3 bases at V and 8 bases at J; junction bases unmatched: 7. Germline-derived CDR1 and CDR2 are DFQATT and SNEGSKA (reference sequence). CDR3 length: 13 residues. CDR3 region: CSARRESPDEQFF. The CDR3 DNA sequence: TGCAGTGCTAGGCGGGAGTCTCCGGATGAGCAGTTCTTC.